This TCR beta chain was sequenced during a study of T cell responses to AZD1222 COVID-19 vaccine. General observations from the study: Receipt of two AZD1222 doses was followed by a rise in Spike-specific TCR breadth and depth.

Method: immunoSEQ multiplex PCR; TCRdb's copy keeps in-frame clones and lacks some. The table has about 130,000 clones, roughly 88% seen once. Trimming took 7 bases from V and 6 from J, leaving 12 bases between them. The CDR3 covers 12 residues. The germline CDR1 and CDR2 sequences are LNHDA and SQIVND (reference sequence). As for this clone: Antigen: not known.

The chain links TRBV19 to TRBJ1-2; D is undetermined. This clonotype was obtained from an adult who received the AZD1222 COVID-19 vaccine. Sample: peripheral blood, taken 28 days after the second AZD1222 dose. The CDR3 protein is CASNHVGDGYTF. CDR3 bases: TGTGCCAGTAACCACGTTGGGGATGGCTACACCTTC.